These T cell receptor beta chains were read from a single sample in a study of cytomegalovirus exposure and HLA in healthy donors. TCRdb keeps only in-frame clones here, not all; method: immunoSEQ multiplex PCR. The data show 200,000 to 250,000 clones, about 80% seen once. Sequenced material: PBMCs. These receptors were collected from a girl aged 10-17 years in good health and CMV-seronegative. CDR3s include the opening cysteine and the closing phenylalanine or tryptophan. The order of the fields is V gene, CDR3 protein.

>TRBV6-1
CASRAGSNPTIYF
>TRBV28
CASSLEGGSHSPLHF
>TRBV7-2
CASSQLVGVGTQETQYF
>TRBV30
CAWSVSRDTDTQYF
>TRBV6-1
CASSEVYGGGSQETQYF
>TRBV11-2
CASSLDKGGGSTDTQYF
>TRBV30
CAWVTSAAQYF
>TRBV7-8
CASSQGTPSLEPQHF
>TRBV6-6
CASRPPGQGNNQPQHF
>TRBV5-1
CASSGGLNTEAFF
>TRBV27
CASSLSRGTISYEQYF
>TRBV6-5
CASYSGSGANVLTF
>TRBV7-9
CASSLEFGTSTEAFF
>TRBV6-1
CASSSDRVTNTEAFF
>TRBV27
CASSLANRAEAFF
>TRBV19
CASSTILRGAFTEAFF
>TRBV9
CASSPGFTDTQYF
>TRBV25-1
CASGLGSGEQFF
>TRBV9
CASSVDSQGNEAFF
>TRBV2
CASRGQGRFAEAFF
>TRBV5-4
CASSLEWSGSDEAFF
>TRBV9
CASSAYSGLIYGYTF
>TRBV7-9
CASGGSGYTF
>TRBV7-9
CASNKQGSWGTEAFF
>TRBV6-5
CASSYAPGQGYYGYTF
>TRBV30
CAWSGGTRRHEQYF
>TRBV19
CASSPKTGGAFF
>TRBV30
CAWSQPSTGGTQHF
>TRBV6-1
CASNYQHNYGYTF
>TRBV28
CASSQPGTRKITQYF
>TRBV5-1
CASSTLAPNTGELFF
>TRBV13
CASSLYSSSTDTQYF
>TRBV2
CASSEALGQAEKLFF
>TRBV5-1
CASSLVPGVVNTEAFF
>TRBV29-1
CSVETWLETGGGPPPNEQFF
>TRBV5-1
CASSRREGDTGELFF
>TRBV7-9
CASSDGRTNQPQHF
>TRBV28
CASSFRQGVFNQPQHF
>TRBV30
CAWIATGASYEQYF
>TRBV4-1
CASSQDYGGRGYGYTF
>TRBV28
CASSSEVAEAFF
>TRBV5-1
CASAGTSTDTQYF
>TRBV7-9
CASSLGQGRTNEKLFF
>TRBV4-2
CASSQDWRGHSPYGYTF
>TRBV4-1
CASSWDSGRTELNYGYTF
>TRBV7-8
CASSLRSWTGRNQPQHF
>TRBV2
CASKRGAGIYTDTQYF
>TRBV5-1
CASQREGTYNEQFF
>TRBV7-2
CASSKTPTSGVTNTQYF
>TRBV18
CASWGEFSYEQYF
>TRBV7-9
CASTGGQAKDSGNTIYF
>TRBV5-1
CASSFRSGGTDTQYF
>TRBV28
CASRPPDFGNQETQYF
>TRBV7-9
CASSPSGGRSFNGYTF
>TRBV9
CASSVEPRPLTAKQYF
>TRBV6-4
CASSDSASGTDTQYF
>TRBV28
CASSWGQVDNSPLHF
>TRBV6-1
CASSESAGTGSYEQYF
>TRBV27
CASSLQWTGDGDGYTF
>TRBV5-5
CASSLVSVYGYTF